A selection of T cell receptor beta chains follows, all from one sample in a study of T cell clones after liver transplantation. Method: immunoSEQ multiplex PCR; TCRdb's copy keeps in-frame clones and lacks some. The table has 55,000 to 80,000 clones, about nine tenths seen once. Specimen: CD4+ T cells from blood, collected before liver transplant. All receptors come from a human donor who received a liver transplant. The CDR3 runs from the conserved cysteine through the conserved F or W. The D gene is left open where the match is weak. The size entry is marked missing in some rows and otherwise reads once, few, many or a size class.

V	D	J	size	CDR3	DNA
TRBV6-6	NA	TRBJ2-7	NA	CASSYSTGVGYEQYF	TGTGCCAGCAGTTACTCGACGGGAGTAGGTTACGAGCAGTACTTC
TRBV18	NA	TRBJ2-1	NA	CASSPLDSALDNEQFF	TGTGCCAGCTCACCACTCGATTCGGCCCTTGACAATGAGCAGTTCTTC
TRBV19	TRBD2	TRBJ2-1	NA	CASSRLGTSGSGRFEQFF	TGTGCCAGTAGTAGGCTCGGGACTAGCGGGAGTGGAAGGTTCGAGCAGTTCTTC
TRBV6-5	NA	TRBJ2-5	NA	CASSYSPASTQYF	TGTGCCAGCAGTTACTCGCCAGCTTCGACCCAGTACTTC
TRBV4-1	NA	TRBJ1-1	NA	CASSQETAAVRTEAFF	TGCGCCAGCAGCCAAGAAACGGCCGCTGTGAGGACTGAAGCTTTCTTT
TRBV29-1	NA	TRBJ1-2	NA	CSVERDSGYGYTF	TGCAGCGTTGAACGCGACAGCGGTTATGGCTACACCTTC
TRBV5-5	NA	TRBJ1-4	NA	CASSPPGQVNEKLFF	TGTGCCAGCAGCCCCCCGGGACAAGTAAATGAAAAACTGTTTTTT
TRBV28	NA	TRBJ2-2	NA	CASSPHGGLDGELFF	TGTGCCAGCAGTCCCCACGGGGGGCTTGACGGGGAGCTGTTTTTT
TRBV5-1	TRBD1	TRBJ1-2	once	CASSLGTANYGYTF	TGCGCCAGCAGCTTAGGGACAGCTAACTATGGCTACACCTTC
TRBV5-1	NA	TRBJ2-1	once	CASSFTTRDNEQFF	TGCGCCAGCAGCTTTACCACTAGGGACAATGAGCAGTTCTTC
TRBV19	NA	TRBJ2-5	NA	CASSIGLQGNKRETQYF	TGTGCCAGTAGTATAGGATTACAGGGAAACAAAAGGGAGACCCAGTACTTC
TRBV4-1	TRBD1	TRBJ2-4	NA	CASSQGSVTGYSYF	TGCGCCAGCAGCCAAGGATCCGTGACAGGGTATTCGTACTTC
TRBV14	TRBD1	TRBJ2-7	NA	CASSQRGQGKLNYEQYF	TGTGCCAGCAGCCAAAGAGGACAGGGGAAGCTCAACTACGAGCAGTACTTC
TRBV5-6	NA	TRBJ1-1	NA	CASSLVGNRASNTEAFF	TGTGCCAGCAGCTTGGTTGGGAACAGGGCGTCTAACACTGAAGCTTTCTTT
TRBV5-5	NA	TRBJ1-4	NA	CASSLVGLGEKLFF	TGTGCCAGCAGCTTGGTTGGTTTAGGTGAAAAACTGTTTTTT
TRBV2	TRBD2	TRBJ2-7	NA	CASVGEAGVSEQYF	TGTGCCAGCGTTGGGGAAGCGGGAGTTTCCGAGCAGTACTTC